This TCR beta chain was captured in a study of T cell responses to AZD1222 COVID-19 vaccine. As concerns this clone: Its antigen is not known.

Whole-study results and caveats: White British people made up most donors, females outnumbered males, and clonal diversity was possibly underestimated. Of the AZD1222 recipients, only six were seropositive at baseline. The CD4 TCRs associated with vaccination extended across spike and predominated at 160-218 and 743-854. Spike-specific TCR depth and breadth grew after two AZD1222 doses.

Germline V gives CDR1 SNHLY, CDR2 FYNNEI. The CDR3 contains 15 residues. V was pared by 3 bases and J by 4 bases, with 7 bases of the junction left unmatched. This table comes from immunoSEQ multiplex PCR, and its TCRdb copy is limited to in-frame clones, with some not included. The sample has some 130,000 clones, approximately 90% seen once. The source was peripheral blood, collected 28 days after the second AZD1222 dose. The rearrangement uses TRBV2 and TRBJ2-5, with 8 bases that match TRBD2. The receptor comes from an adult who received the AZD1222 COVID-19 vaccine. The CDR3 DNA sequence: TGTGCCAGCAGTGATGGGCTAGCGGGTACAGAGACCCAGTACTTC. Amino acid sequence: CASSDGLAGTETQYF.